This is a list of T cell receptor beta chains from one sample in a study of blood T cell repertoires in COVID-19. Repertoires were generated with immunoSEQ multiplex PCR, while TCRdb's copy carries only in-frame clones and drops some. This table has around 220,000 clones, 75% to 95% appearing once. The sample consisted of PBMCs or T cells enriched from blood (not recorded which). The receptor set was obtained from a woman aged 18 to 35 who had recovered from COVID-19. Each CDR3 is given with its conserved first and last residue. Fields, in order: clone size, J gene, V gene, D gene, CDR3 protein, CDR3 DNA. The D gene is left open where the match is weak. Clone sizes are given selectively: once, few, many, or a class where the clone is expanded.

.	TRBJ1-2	TRBV7-8	TRBD1	CASSLASRGRLYGYTF	TGTGCCAGCAGCTTAGCGAGTAGGGGGCGACTCTATGGCTACACCTTC
.	TRBJ1-2	TRBV5-1	.	CASSPSDTYGYTF	TGCGCCAGCAGCCCATCCGACACCTATGGCTACACCTTC
.	TRBJ2-7	TRBV5-4	.	CASSLGRDSSYEQYF	TGTGCCAGCAGCTTGGGGAGGGACAGCTCCTACGAGCAGTACTTC
.	TRBJ1-4	TRBV2	.	CASRAQGPQNEKLFF	TGTGCCAGCAGAGCCCAGGGGCCTCAAAATGAAAAACTGTTTTTT
once	TRBJ1-1	TRBV5-1	.	CASSLGDEAFF	TGCGCCAGCAGCTTAGGAGATGAAGCTTTCTTT
.	TRBJ2-3	TRBV19	TRBD2	CASSPREEYTDTQYF	TGTGCCAGTAGTCCCCGGGAGGAATACACAGATACGCAGTATTTT
.	TRBJ2-1	TRBV7-2	.	CASSPGRDNNEQFF	TGTGCCAGCAGCCCAGGGCGGGATAACAATGAGCAGTTCTTC
.	TRBJ1-4	TRBV4-2	.	CASSQFSATNEKLFF	TGTGCCAGCAGCCAGTTTAGTGCAACTAATGAAAAACTGTTTTTT
.	TRBJ1-5	TRBV15	.	CATSRDLTDQPQHF	TGTGCCACCAGCAGAGATTTGACAGATCAGCCCCAGCATTTT
.	TRBJ2-1	TRBV28	TRBD2	CASSHTTSNNEQFF	TGTGCCAGCAGTCACACGACTAGCAACAATGAGCAGTTCTTC
.	TRBJ2-7	TRBV19	.	CASKRGGEQYF	TGTGCCAGTAAGAGGGGGGGCGAGCAGTACTTC
.	TRBJ2-7	TRBV7-9	TRBD1	CASRDRGWEQYF	TGTGCCAGCAGGGACAGGGGTTGGGAGCAGTACTTC
.	TRBJ1-2	TRBV11-3	.	CASSLDRAGGYTF	TGTGCCAGCAGCTTAGACAGGGCCGGCGGCTACACCTTC
.	TRBJ2-1	TRBV29-1	TRBD1	CSVISLRGNEQFF	TGCAGCGTCATCTCCCTCAGGGGGAATGAGCAGTTCTTC
.	TRBJ2-3	TRBV9	TRBD1	CASSVTSGGSIGTQYF	TGTGCCAGCAGCGTTACTTCAGGGGGCAGCATCGGTACGCAGTATTTT
once	TRBJ2-1	TRBV5-1	TRBD2	CASSGLAGEGEQFF	TGCGCCAGCAGTGGACTAGCGGGAGAGGGTGAGCAGTTCTTC
.	TRBJ2-3	TRBV7-2	TRBD2	CASSASGGADTQYF	TGTGCCAGCAGCGCTAGCGGGGGCGCAGATACGCAGTATTTT
.	TRBJ1-6	TRBV5-1	TRBD1	CASSLGDRVYAYNSPLHF	TGCGCCAGCAGCTTGGGAGACAGGGTTTATGCCTATAATTCACCCCTCCACTTT
.	TRBJ2-1	TRBV14	.	CASSQVGVGRSFF	TGTGCCAGCAGCCAAGTGGGGGTTGGGAGGTCGTTCTTC
.	TRBJ1-5	TRBV18	.	CASSPPRRVGSNQPQHF	TGTGCCAGCTCACCACCCCGCAGGGTGGGCAGCAATCAGCCCCAGCATTTT
.	TRBJ2-7	TRBV28	TRBD2	CASSPQGLGDYEQYF	TGTGCCAGCAGTCCCCAGGGACTAGGGGACTACGAGCAGTACTTC
.	TRBJ2-7	TRBV6-5	TRBD1	CASSTDGTGFNEQYF	TGTGCCAGCAGCACAGACGGGACAGGGTTCAACGAGCAGTACTTC
.	TRBJ2-3	TRBV11-3	.	CASSITSTDTQYF	TGTGCCAGCAGCATCACTAGCACAGATACGCAGTATTTT
.	TRBJ1-1	TRBV7-2	.	CASSSRVFMNTEAFF	TGTGCCAGCAGTTCGAGGGTTTTCATGAACACTGAAGCTTTCTTT
.	TRBJ2-2	TRBV7-2	TRBD2	CASSLVAGGVTGELFF	TGTGCCAGCAGCTTGGTAGCGGGGGGAGTCACCGGGGAGCTGTTTTTT
.	TRBJ2-3	TRBV19	.	CASSSESTDTQYF	TGTGCCAGTAGTAGCGAAAGCACAGATACGCAGTATTTT
.	TRBJ2-4	TRBV6-5	.	CASRIREQNIQYF	TGTGCCAGCAGGATACGAGAGCAAAACATTCAGTACTTC
few	TRBJ1-1	TRBV2	.	CATRKGADTEAFF	TGTGCCACTCGCAAAGGGGCGGACACTGAAGCTTTCTTT
.	TRBJ2-2	TRBV9	.	CASSPGTGELFF	TGTGCCAGCAGTCCGGGCACCGGGGAGCTGTTTTTT
.	TRBJ1-1	TRBV12-3/TRBV12-4	.	CASSLAGGTEAFF	TGTGCCAGCAGTTTGGCGGGAGGCACTGAAGCTTTCTTT
.	TRBJ2-1	TRBV6-5	.	CASRRFSYNEQFF	TGTGCCAGCCGCCGGTTCTCCTACAATGAGCAGTTCTTC
.	TRBJ1-3	TRBV12-3/TRBV12-4	.	CASSSIQGNTIYF	TGTGCCAGCAGTTCAATTCAAGGAAACACCATATATTTT
.	TRBJ1-2	TRBV5-8	.	CASSLWGTTIKNYGYTF	TGTGCCAGCAGCTTGTGGGGGACAACCATAAAGAACTATGGCTACACCTTC
.	TRBJ2-3	TRBV5-1	TRBD1	CASSPLDREAGTQYF	TGCGCCAGCAGTCCCCTGGACAGGGAGGCAGGTACGCAGTATTTT
.	TRBJ1-4	TRBV5-1	TRBD1	CASSLDNNRGQNEKLFF	TGCGCCAGCAGCTTGGACAATAACAGGGGGCAAAATGAAAAACTGTTTTTT
.	TRBJ1-5	TRBV12-3/TRBV12-4	TRBD1	CASTSRDSQPQHF	TGTGCCAGCACCAGCCGGGACAGTCAGCCCCAGCATTTT
.	TRBJ2-1	TRBV5-1	TRBD2	CASSLTSGRAYNEQFF	TGCGCCAGCAGCTTAACTAGCGGGAGGGCCTACAATGAGCAGTTCTTC
few	TRBJ2-7	TRBV28	.	CASSFQAPRYEQYF	TGTGCCAGCAGTTTTCAAGCGCCAAGATACGAGCAGTACTTC
once	TRBJ2-6	TRBV2	TRBD2	CASRTSGSSGANVLTF	TGTGCCAGCAGAACTAGCGGGAGCTCTGGGGCCAACGTCCTGACTTTC
.	TRBJ1-2	TRBV4-2	.	CASSQEALNYGYTF	TGTGCCAGCAGCCAAGAAGCATTGAACTATGGCTACACCTTC
.	TRBJ1-2	TRBV5-5	TRBD1	CASTVQGSKVYGYTF	TGTGCCAGCACCGTACAGGGGTCTAAAGTCTATGGCTACACCTTC
.	TRBJ1-1	TRBV5-6	.	CASSLQGYTEAFF	TGTGCCAGCAGCTTACAGGGATACACTGAAGCTTTCTTT
.	TRBJ1-6	TRBV2	TRBD1	CASSVRTGGYGSPLHF	TGTGCCAGCAGTGTAAGGACAGGGGGTTATGGTTCACCCCTCCACTTT
.	TRBJ2-7	TRBV6-5	TRBD2	CASIRAGGLYEQYF	TGTGCCAGCATTCGAGCGGGAGGCCTCTACGAGCAGTACTTC
.	TRBJ1-4	TRBV5-1	TRBD1	CASSWGTGDEKLFF	TGCGCCAGCAGCTGGGGGACAGGGGATGAAAAACTGTTTTTT
.	TRBJ2-2	TRBV6-5	.	CASSSGEATGELFF	TGTGCCAGCTCTTCAGGGGAAGCGACCGGGGAGCTGTTTTTT
.	TRBJ2-3	TRBV7-2	TRBD2	CASSRGGTDTQYF	TGTGCCAGCAGCCGGGGGGGTACAGATACGCAGTATTTT
.	TRBJ2-2	TRBV7-9	.	CASHTKSNTGELFF	TGTGCCAGCCACACCAAATCGAACACCGGGGAGCTGTTTTTT
.	TRBJ2-7	TRBV27	TRBD1	CASSQGASLYEQYF	TGTGCCAGCAGCCAGGGGGCTAGTCTCTACGAGCAGTACTTC
.	TRBJ2-7	TRBV5-1	.	CASSLDAGLEQYF	TGCGCCAGCAGCTTAGACGCAGGGCTCGAGCAGTACTTC
many	TRBJ1-1	TRBV7-3	TRBD1	CASSGTGGNTEAFF	TGTGCCAGCAGCGGGACAGGGGGGAACACTGAAGCTTTCTTT